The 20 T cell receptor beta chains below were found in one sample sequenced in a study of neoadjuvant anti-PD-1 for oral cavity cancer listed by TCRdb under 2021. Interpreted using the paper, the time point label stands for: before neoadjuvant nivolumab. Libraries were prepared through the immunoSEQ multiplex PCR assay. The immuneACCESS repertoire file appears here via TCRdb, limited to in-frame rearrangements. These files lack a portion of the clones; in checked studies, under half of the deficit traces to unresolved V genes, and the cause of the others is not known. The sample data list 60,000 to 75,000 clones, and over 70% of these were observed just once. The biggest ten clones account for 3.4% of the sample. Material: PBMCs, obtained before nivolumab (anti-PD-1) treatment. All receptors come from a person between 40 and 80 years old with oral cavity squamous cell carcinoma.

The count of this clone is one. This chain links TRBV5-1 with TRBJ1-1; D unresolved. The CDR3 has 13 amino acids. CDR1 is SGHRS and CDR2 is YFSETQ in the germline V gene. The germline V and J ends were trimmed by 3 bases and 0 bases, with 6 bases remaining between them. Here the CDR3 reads CASSYGMNTEAFF. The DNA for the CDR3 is TGCGCCAGCAGCTATGGCATGAACACTGAAGCTTTCTTT.

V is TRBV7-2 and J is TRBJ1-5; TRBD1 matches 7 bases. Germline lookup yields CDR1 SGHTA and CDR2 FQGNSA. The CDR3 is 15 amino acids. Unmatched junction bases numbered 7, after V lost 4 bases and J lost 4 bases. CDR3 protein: CASSYTGQLNQPQHF. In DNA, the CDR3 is TGTGCCAGCAGCTACACGGGACAGCTAAATCAGCCCCAGCATTTT.

The CDR3 is CASSERTGVQETQYF. CDR3 DNA sequence: TGTGCCAGCAGCGAGCGGACAGGGGTTCAAGAGACCCAGTACTTC. V usage is TRBV9 and J usage is TRBJ2-5, with 9 bases that match TRBD1. Germline V gene data show CDR1 as SGDLS and CDR2 as YYNGEE. The CDR3 totals 15 residues. V gave up 3 bases and J gave up 2 bases; unmatched junction bases: 5.

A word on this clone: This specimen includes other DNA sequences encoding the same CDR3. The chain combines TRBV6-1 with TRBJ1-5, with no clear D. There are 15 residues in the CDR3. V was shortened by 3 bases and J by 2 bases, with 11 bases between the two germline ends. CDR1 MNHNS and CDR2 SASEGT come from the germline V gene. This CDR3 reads CASSDSGYGNQPQHF. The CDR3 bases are TGTGCCAGCAGTGACTCTGGGTACGGCAATCAGCCCCAGCATTTT.

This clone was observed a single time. The CDR3 loop reads CASNLAGTYNEQFF. The CDR3 nucleotides read TGTGCCAGCAACCTAGCGGGTACCTACAATGAGCAGTTCTTC. This chain connects TRBV25-1 to TRBJ2-1; 8 bases agree with TRBD2. Germline V gene sequence: CDR1 MGHDK, CDR2 SYGVNS. With V trimmed by 7 bases and J by 2 bases, 4 bases remained unmatched. The CDR3 is made up of 14 amino acids.

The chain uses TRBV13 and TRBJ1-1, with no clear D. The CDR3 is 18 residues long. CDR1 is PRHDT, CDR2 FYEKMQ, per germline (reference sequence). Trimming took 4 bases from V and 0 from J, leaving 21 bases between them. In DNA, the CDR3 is TGTGCCAGCAGCTCCTACAGCTTCCTAGGCCGGGTGAACACTGAAGCTTTCTTT. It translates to CASSSYSFLGRVNTEAFF.

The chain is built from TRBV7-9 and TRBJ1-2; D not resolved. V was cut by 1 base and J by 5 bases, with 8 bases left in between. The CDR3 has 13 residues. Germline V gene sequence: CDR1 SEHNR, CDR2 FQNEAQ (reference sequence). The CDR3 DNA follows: TGTGCCAGCAGCTTAGGGACGGAGTATGGCTACACCTTC. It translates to CASSLGTEYGYTF.

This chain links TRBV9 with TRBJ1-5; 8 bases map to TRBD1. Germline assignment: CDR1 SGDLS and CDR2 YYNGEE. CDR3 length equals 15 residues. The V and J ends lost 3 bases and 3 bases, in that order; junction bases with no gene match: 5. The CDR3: CASSAGQETNQPQHF. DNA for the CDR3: TGTGCCAGCAGCGCGGGACAGGAAACCAATCAGCCCCAGCATTTT.

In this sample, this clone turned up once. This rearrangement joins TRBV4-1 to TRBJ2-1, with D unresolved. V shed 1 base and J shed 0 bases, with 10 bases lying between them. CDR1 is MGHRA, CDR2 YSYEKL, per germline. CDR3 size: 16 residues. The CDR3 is CASSQGRRSSYNEQFF. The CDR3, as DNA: TGCGCCAGCAGCCAAGGTCGCAGAAGCTCCTACAATGAGCAGTTCTTC.

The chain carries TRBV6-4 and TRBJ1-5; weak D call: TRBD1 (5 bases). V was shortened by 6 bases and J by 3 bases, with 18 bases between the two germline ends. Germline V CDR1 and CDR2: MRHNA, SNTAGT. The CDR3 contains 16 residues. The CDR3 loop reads CASRSQGGPHNQPQHF. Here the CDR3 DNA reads TGTGCCAGCAGGTCCCAGGGAGGCCCCCACAATCAGCCCCAGCATTTT.

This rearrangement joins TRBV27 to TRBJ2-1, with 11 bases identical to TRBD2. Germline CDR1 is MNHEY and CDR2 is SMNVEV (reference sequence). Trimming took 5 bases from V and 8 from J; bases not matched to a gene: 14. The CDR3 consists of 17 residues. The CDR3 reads CASSPPALAGVNDEQFF. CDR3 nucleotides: TGTGCCAGCAGTCCGCCCGCACTAGCGGGAGTTAACGATGAGCAGTTCTTC.

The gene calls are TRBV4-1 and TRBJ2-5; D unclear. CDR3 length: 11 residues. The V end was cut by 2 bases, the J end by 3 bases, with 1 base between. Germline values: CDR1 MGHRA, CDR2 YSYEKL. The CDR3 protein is CASSQKETQYF. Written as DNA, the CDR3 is TGCGCCAGCAGCCAAAAAGAGACCCAGTACTTC.

CDR3 DNA sequence: TGTGCCAGCAGTGTCCCTCCAGAGGGACAGTTCTCCTACGAGCAGTACTTC. As protein: CASSVPPEGQFSYEQYF. The chain uses TRBV6-1 and TRBJ2-7; TRBD1 matches at 7 bases. The CDR3 runs to 17 residues. Per germline, CDR1 MNHNS and CDR2 SASEGT. J gave up 0 bases and V 4 bases, and 12 bases lay outside the gene matches.

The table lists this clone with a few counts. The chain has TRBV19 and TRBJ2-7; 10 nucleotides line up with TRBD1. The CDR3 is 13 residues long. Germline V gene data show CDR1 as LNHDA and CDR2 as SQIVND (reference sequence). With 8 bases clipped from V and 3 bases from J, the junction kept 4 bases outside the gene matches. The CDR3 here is CASQGQGFYEQYF. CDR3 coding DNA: TGTGCCAGTCAGGGACAGGGGTTCTACGAGCAGTACTTC.

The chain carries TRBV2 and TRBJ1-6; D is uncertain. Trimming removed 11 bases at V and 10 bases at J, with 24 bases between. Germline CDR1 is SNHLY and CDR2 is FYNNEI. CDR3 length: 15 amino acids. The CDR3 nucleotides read TGTGCCTGCCGGCCCCAACTGAGGGATTGGTCACCCCTCCACTTT. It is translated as CACRPQLRDWSPLHF. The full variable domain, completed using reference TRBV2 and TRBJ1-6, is EPEVTQTPSHQVTQMGQEVILRCVPISNHLYFYWYRQILGQKVEFLVSFYNNEISEKSEIFDDQFSVERPDGSNFTLKIRSTKLEDSAMYFCACRPQLRDWSPLHFGNGTRLTVT.

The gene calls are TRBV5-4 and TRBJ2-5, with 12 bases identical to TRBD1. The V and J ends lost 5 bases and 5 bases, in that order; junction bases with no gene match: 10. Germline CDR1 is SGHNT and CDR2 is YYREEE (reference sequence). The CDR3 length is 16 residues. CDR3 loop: CASRDWGTGGSETQYF. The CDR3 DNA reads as TGTGCCAGCAGGGATTGGGGGACAGGGGGCTCCGAGACCCAGTACTTC.

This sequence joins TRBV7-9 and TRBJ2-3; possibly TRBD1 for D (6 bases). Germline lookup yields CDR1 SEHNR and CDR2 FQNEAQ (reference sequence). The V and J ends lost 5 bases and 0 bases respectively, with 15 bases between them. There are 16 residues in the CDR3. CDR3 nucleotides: TGTGCCAGCAGCCCCCTCCGGGACATCAGCACAGATACGCAGTATTTT. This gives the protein CASSPLRDISTDTQYF.

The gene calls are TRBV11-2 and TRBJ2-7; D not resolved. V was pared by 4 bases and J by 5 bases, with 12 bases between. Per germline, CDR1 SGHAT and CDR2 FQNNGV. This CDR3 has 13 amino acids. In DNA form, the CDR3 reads TGTGCCAGCAGCTATGGTGTGGTGAACGAGCAGTACTTC. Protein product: CASSYGVVNEQYF.

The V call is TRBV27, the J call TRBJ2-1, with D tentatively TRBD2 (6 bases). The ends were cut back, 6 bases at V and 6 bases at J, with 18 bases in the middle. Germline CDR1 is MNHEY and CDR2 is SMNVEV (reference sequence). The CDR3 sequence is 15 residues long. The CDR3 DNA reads TGTGCCAGCAGCTGGGCGGGGTTAATGGGCAATGAGCAGTTCTTC. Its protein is CASSWAGLMGNEQFF.

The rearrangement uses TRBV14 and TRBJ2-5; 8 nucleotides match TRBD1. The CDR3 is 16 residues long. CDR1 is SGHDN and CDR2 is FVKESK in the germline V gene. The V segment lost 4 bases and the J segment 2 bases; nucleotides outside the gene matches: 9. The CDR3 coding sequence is TGTGCCAGCAGCCTCCGGACAGGGTTCGTTCAAGAGACCCAGTACTTC. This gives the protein CASSLRTGFVQETQYF.